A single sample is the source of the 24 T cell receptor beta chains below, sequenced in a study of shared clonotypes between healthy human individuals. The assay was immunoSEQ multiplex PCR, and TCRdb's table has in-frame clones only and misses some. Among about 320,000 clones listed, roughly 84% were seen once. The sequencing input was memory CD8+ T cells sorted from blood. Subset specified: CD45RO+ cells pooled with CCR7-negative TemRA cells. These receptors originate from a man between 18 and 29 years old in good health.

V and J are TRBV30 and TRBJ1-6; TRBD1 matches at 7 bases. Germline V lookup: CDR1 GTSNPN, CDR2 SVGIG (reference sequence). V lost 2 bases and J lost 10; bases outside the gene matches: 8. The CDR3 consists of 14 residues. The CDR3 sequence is CAWSTDRAGSPLHF. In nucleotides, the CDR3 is TGTGCCTGGAGTACCGACAGGGCCGGCTCACCCCTCCACTTT.

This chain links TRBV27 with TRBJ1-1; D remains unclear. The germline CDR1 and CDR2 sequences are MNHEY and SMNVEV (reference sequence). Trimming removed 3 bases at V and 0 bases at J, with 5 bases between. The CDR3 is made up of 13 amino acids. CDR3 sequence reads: CASSFTLNTEAFF. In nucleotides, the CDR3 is TGTGCCAGCAGTTTTACACTGAACACTGAAGCTTTCTTT.

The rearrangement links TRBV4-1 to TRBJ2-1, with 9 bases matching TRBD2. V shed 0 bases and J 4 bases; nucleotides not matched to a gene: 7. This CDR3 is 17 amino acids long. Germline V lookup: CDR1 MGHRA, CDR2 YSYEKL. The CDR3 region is CASSQDVAGGYYNEQFF. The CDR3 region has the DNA TGCGCCAGCAGCCAAGATGTTGCGGGGGGGTATTACAATGAGCAGTTCTTC.

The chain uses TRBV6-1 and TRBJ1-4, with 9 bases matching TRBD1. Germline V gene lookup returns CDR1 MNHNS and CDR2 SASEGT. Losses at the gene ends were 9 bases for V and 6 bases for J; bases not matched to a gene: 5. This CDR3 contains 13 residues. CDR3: CASCWDRDEKLFF. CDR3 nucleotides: TGTGCCAGTTGCTGGGACAGGGATGAAAAACTGTTTTTT.

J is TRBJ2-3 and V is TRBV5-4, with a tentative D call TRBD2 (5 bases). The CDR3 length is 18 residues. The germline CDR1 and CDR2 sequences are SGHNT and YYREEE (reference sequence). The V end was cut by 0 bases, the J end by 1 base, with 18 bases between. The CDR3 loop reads CASSLGPPSYSGTDTQYF. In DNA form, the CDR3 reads TGTGCCAGCAGCTTGGGACCCCCTAGCTACTCTGGCACAGATACGCAGTATTTT.

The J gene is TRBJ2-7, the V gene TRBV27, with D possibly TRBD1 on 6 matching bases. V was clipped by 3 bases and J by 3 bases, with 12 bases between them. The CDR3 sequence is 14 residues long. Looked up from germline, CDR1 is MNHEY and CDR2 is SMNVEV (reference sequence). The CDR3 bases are TGTGCCAGCAGTTTCCTCGGGACAAACTACGAGCAGTACTTC. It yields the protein CASSFLGTNYEQYF.

In DNA form, the CDR3 reads TGTGCCAGCAGCTTAGTTGGGGATACGGGGGAGACCCAGTACTTC. Its protein is CASSLVGDTGETQYF. The chain links TRBV7-8 to TRBJ2-5; D is perhaps TRBD2 (5 bases). The CDR3 sequence is 15 residues long. V lost 1 base and J 5 bases, leaving 14 bases between the germline ends. Germline-derived CDR1 and CDR2 are SGHVS and FQNEAQ.

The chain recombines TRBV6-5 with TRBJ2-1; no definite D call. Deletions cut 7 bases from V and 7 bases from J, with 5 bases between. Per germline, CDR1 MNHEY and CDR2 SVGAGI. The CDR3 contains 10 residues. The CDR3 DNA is TGTGCCAGCACTGGGAATGAGCAGTTCTTC. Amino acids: CASTGNEQFF.

The CDR3 DNA is TGTGCCAGCACAACCCACGGGCTAGCGGGAGTTAATGAGCAGTTCTTC. It specifies CASTTHGLAGVNEQFF. The J gene is TRBJ2-1, the V gene TRBV11-2; 10 nucleotides agree with TRBD2. J was trimmed by 7 bases and V by 7 bases; bases with no gene match: 13. The CDR3 covers 16 residues. The germline CDR1 and CDR2 sequences are SGHAT and FQNNGV.

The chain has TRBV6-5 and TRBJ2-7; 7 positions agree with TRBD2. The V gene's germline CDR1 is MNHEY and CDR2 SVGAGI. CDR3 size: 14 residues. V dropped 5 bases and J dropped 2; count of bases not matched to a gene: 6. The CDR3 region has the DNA TGTGCCAGCAGTCCACGGGGAGGGACCTACGAGCAGTACTTC. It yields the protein CASSPRGGTYEQYF.

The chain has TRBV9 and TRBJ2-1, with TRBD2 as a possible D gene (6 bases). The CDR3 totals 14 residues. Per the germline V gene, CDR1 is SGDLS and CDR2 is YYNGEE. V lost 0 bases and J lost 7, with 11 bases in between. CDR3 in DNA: TGTGCCAGCAGCGTAGTGGGACTGGGGAATGAGCAGTTCTTC. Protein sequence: CASSVVGLGNEQFF. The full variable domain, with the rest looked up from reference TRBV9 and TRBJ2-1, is DSGVTQTPKHLITATGQRVTLRCSPRSGDLSVYWYQQSLDQGLQFLIQYYNGEERAKGNILERFSAQQFPDLHSELNLSSLELGDSALYFCASSVVGLGNEQFFGPGTRLTVL.

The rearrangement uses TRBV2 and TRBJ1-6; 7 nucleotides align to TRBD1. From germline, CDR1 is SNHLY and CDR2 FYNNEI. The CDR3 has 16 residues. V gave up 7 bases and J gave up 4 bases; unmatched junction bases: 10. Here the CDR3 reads CASTRTGAAYNSPLHF. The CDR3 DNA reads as TGTGCCAGCACCCGGACAGGCGCAGCATATAATTCACCCCTCCACTTT.

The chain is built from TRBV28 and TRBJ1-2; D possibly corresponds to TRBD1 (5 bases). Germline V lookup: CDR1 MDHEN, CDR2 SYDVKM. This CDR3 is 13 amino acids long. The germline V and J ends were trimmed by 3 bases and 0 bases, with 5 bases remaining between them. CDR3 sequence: CASSLTANYGYTF. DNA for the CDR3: TGTGCCAGCAGTTTGACAGCTAACTATGGCTACACCTTC.

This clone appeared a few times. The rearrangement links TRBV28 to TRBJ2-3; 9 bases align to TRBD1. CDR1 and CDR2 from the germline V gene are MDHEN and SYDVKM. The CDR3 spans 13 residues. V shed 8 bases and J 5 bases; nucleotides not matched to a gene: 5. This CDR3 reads CASQGQGGDTQYF. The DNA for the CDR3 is TGTGCCAGCCAGGGACAGGGAGGAGATACGCAGTATTTT.

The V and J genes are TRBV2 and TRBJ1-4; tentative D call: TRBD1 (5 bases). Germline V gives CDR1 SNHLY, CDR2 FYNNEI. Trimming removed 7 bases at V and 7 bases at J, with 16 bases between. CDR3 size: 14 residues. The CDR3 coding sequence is TGTGCCAGCACTATGGGAGGGGTTCTTGAAAAACTGTTTTTT. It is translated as CASTMGGVLEKLFF. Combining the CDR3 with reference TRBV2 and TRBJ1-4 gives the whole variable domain EPEVTQTPSHQVTQMGQEVILRCVPISNHLYFYWYRQILGQKVEFLVSFYNNEISEKSEIFDDQFSVERPDGSNFTLKIRSTKLEDSAMYFCASTMGGVLEKLFFGSGTQLSVL.

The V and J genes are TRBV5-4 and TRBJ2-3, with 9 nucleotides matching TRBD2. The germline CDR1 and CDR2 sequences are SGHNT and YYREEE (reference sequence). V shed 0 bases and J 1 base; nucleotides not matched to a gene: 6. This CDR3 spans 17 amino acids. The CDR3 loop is CASSLAEREARTDTQYF. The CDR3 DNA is TGTGCCAGCAGCTTGGCTGAGCGGGAGGCCCGCACAGATACGCAGTATTTT.

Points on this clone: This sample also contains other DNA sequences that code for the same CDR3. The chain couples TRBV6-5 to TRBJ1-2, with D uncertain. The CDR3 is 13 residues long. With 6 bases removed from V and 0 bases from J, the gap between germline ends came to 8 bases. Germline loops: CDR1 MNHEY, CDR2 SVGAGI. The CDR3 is CASRPDTNYGYTF. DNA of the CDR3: TGTGCCAGCAGACCCGACACTAACTATGGCTACACCTTC.

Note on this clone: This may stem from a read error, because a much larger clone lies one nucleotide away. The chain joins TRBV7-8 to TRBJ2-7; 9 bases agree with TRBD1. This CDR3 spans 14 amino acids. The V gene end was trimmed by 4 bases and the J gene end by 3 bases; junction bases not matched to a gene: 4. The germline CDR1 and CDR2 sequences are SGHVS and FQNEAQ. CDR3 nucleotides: TGTGCCAGCAGCTCCCGGGACAGGGACTACGAGCAGTACTTC. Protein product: CASSSRDRDYEQYF.

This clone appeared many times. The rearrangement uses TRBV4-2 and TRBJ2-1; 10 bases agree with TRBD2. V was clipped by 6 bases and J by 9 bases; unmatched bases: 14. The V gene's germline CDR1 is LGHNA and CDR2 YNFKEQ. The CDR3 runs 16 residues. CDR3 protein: CASSQTHSGGLGEQFF. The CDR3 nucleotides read TGTGCCAGCAGTCAGACACATAGCGGGGGGCTGGGTGAGCAGTTCTTC.

The DNA for the CDR3 is TGTGCCAAGGGGCCACCTAACTATGGCTACACCTTC. This sequence encodes CAKGPPNYGYTF. The chain combines TRBV7-9 with TRBJ1-2; a possible D gene is TRBD1 (5 bases). The CDR3 runs to 12 residues. Germline V CDR1 and CDR2: SEHNR, FQNEAQ (reference sequence). The V and J ends lost 10 bases and 0 bases respectively, with 9 bases between them.

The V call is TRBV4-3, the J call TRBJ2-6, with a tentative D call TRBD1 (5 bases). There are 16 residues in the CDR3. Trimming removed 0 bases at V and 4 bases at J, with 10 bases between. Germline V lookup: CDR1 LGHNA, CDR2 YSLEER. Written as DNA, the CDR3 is TGCGCCAGCAGCCAAGACAGGGTAAGAGGGGCCAACGTCCTGACTTTC. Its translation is CASSQDRVRGANVLTF.

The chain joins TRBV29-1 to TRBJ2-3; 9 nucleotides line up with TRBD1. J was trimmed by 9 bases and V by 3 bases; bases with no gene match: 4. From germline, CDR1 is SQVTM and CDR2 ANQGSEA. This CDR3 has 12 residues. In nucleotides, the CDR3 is TGCAGCGTTGATTGGGGGACAGGGACGCAGTATTTT. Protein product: CSVDWGTGTQYF.

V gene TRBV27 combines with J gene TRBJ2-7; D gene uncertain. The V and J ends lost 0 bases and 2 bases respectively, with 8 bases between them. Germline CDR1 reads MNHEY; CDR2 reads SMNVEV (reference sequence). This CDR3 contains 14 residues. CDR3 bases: TGTGCCAGCAGTTTATCAGGTTTTACCTACGAGCAGTACTTC. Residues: CASSLSGFTYEQYF.

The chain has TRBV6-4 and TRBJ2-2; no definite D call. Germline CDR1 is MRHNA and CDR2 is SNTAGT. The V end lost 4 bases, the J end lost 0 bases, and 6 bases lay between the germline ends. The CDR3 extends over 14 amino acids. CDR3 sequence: CASSGAANTGELFF. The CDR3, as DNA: TGTGCCAGCAGTGGGGCAGCGAACACCGGGGAGCTGTTTTTT.